Listed below are T cell receptor beta chains from one sample, sequenced in a study of control samples from healthy donors and cancer patients. The protocol was immunoSEQ multiplex PCR, while the TCRdb copy is restricted to in-frame clones and leaves out a portion. Of 120,000 or so clones in the sample, 75% to 95% were seen once. Specimen: blood. The receptors come from a man younger than 35 in good health. Each CDR3 is given with its conserved first and last residue. Each record gives: D gene, J gene, clone size, V gene, CDR3 DNA, CDR3 protein. D genes are given only for firm matches. Rows give clone size only sometimes, using once, few, many, or a class for an expanded clone.

TRBD1 TRBJ1-6 NA TRBV28 TGTGCCAGCAGTGTCCGGGACAGGGATTATTCACCCCTCCACTTT CASSVRDRDYSPLHF
NA TRBJ2-5 NA TRBV10-3 TGTGCCATCAGTGAGGGTCCGAGGGCGGAGACCCAGTACTTC CAISEGPRAETQYF
NA TRBJ2-1 once TRBV20-1 TGCAGTGCTAGCGCGACGGGTGGGCAGTTCTTC CSASATGGQFF
NA TRBJ2-2 NA TRBV11-2 TGTGCCAGCAGCTTACCGGTGAACACCGGGGAGCTGTTTTTT CASSLPVNTGELFF
TRBD2 TRBJ2-1 NA TRBV9 TGTGCCAGCAGCGCAAGCGGGGGAGCCTACAATGAGCAGTTCTTC CASSASGGAYNEQFF
NA TRBJ2-3 NA TRBV19 TGTGCCAGTAACCGGGGAAGGGAAGATACGCAGTATTTT CASNRGREDTQYF
TRBD1 TRBJ2-3 NA TRBV28 TGTGCCAGCAGTTCTCCGGGACAGCGGAACACAGATACGCAGTATTTT CASSSPGQRNTDTQYF
TRBD1 TRBJ1-5 NA TRBV3-1/TRBV3-2 TGTGCCAGCAGCCAAGGGACAGGGGGCCGTCAGCCCCAGCATTTT CASSQGTGGRQPQHF
NA TRBJ2-2 NA TRBV2 TGTGCCAGCAGTGAAATGCGGCAACCCACCGGGGAGCTGTTTTTT CASSEMRQPTGELFF
TRBD2 TRBJ2-1 once TRBV5-1 TGCGCCAGCAGCCCGCCGGGACTAGCGGGGTTAAGCTCCTACAATGAGCAGTTCTTC CASSPPGLAGLSSYNEQFF
NA TRBJ1-5 NA TRBV7-8 TGTGCCAGCAGCTTAGAGCCTACAGATGTTCAGCCCCAGCATTTT CASSLEPTDVQPQHF
TRBD2 TRBJ2-5 NA TRBV5-4 TGTGCCAGCAGCCTGGGGCTAGCGGGGGGGCAAGAGACCCAGTACTTC CASSLGLAGGQETQYF
NA TRBJ2-3 NA TRBV11-2 TGTGCCAGCAGCTTAGATCATCCAGGGGCCACAGATACGCAGTATTTT CASSLDHPGATDTQYF
NA TRBJ1-1 NA TRBV28 TGTGCCAGCAGTTTTGAGGGGAGGGGGAACACTGAAGCTTTCTTT CASSFEGRGNTEAFF